This TCR beta chain was identified in a study of molecular identifiers for immune sequencing clone quantification. V shed 2 bases and J shed 6 bases, with 17 bases lying between them. CDR3 length: 16 residues. Germline V gives CDR1 SGHRS, CDR2 YFSETQ. This clonotype showed up just a few times. For bulk TCR libraries, previously described methods and listed TCR primers were used. Each CDR3 protein gets one entry after TCRdb re-called the PCR reads with MiXCR. The top ten clones hold under 2% of a sample with 65,000 or so distinct CDR3 sequences, roughly 20% of them seen once. The rearrangement links TRBV5-1 to TRBJ2-2, with D maybe TRBD2 (6 bases). The sequenced sample was naive CD8+ T cells from blood, with Jurkat cell RNA spiked in. Stated subset: FACS-sorted CD8+CD4-CCR7+CD45RA+ naive T cells. The clonotype was recovered from a human donor in good health. Some libraries in this study had Jurkat cell RNA spiked in. This CDR3 reads CASSLQLAVPSGELFF. DNA for the CDR3: TGCGCCAGCAGCTTACAACTAGCTGTACCCTCCGGGGAGCTGTTTTTT.